This is a list of T cell receptor beta chains from one sample in a study of CD8 T cells in ankylosing spondylitis. A single record per CDR3 protein comes from TCRdb applying MiXCR to the 5' RACE reads. There are about 540,000 distinct CDR3 sequences in the sample; approximately 11% occur only once, and 6.8% lies in the top ten. Sequencing was performed on blood, either unsorted or a sorted T cell fraction (not recorded which). These receptors were obtained from a male donor with ankylosing spondylitis. CDR3s include the opening cysteine and the closing phenylalanine or tryptophan. Fields, in order: V gene, J gene, clone size, D gene, CDR3 DNA, CDR3 protein. A D gene is named only where the DNA matches it firmly. Clone size is stated in some rows and not others, as once, few, many or a class when expanded.

TRBV3-1	TRBJ2-3	NA	TRBD2	TGTGCCAGCAGCCAATATAGCGGGGGAACCACAGATACGCAGTATTTT	CASSQYSGGTTDTQYF
TRBV20-1	TRBJ2-1	NA	TRBD2	TGCAGTGCTTTCACTAGCGGGCAGGCTTCCTACAATGAGCAGTTCTTC	CSAFTSGQASYNEQFF
TRBV15	TRBJ2-3	NA	NA	TGTGCCACCAGCAGAGGAGAATTCGGGCTAACAGATACGCAGTATTTT	CATSRGEFGLTDTQYF
TRBV10-2	TRBJ2-3	NA	TRBD2	TGCGCCAGCAGTGGGGTAGCGGGAGGATCAGATACGCAGTATTTT	CASSGVAGGSDTQYF
TRBV5-1	TRBJ2-1	NA	TRBD1	TGCGCCAGCACCCCGGGACAGGGTTCCTACAATGAGCAGTTCTTC	CASTPGQGSYNEQFF
TRBV2	TRBJ2-7	NA	NA	TGTGCCAGCAGTGGGGGACGGTTCGAGCAGTACTTC	CASSGGRFEQYF
TRBV4-2	TRBJ1-1	few	NA	TGTGCCAGCAGCCAAGATGCCCAGAACACTGAAGCTTTCTTT	CASSQDAQNTEAFF
TRBV3-1	TRBJ2-7	NA	TRBD2	TGTGCCAGCAGCCAAGGGACTAGCGGGATCCCTCGGCCGCAGTACTTC	CASSQGTSGIPRPQYF
TRBV2	TRBJ1-2	NA	NA	TGTGCCAGCAGTGAAGATGGGGGGCAAGTCGATGGCTACACCTTC	CASSEDGGQVDGYTF
TRBV12-3/TRBV12-4	TRBJ2-5	many	NA	TGTGCCAGCACCCCCGGCGGGACCCAGTACTTC	CASTPGGTQYF
TRBV7-9	TRBJ2-6	NA	NA	TGTGCCAGCAGCTTAGGGCAGACTGGGGCCAACGTCCTGACTTTC	CASSLGQTGANVLTF
TRBV11-2	TRBJ2-1	NA	TRBD1	TGTGCCAGCACTAAAACACAGGGGCGTGTTTACAATGAGCAGTTCTTC	CASTKTQGRVYNEQFF
TRBV6-5	TRBJ1-4	NA	NA	TGTGCCAGCAGTTACTCGGGCCCGGAGAATGAAAAACTGTTTTTT	CASSYSGPENEKLFF
TRBV21-1	TRBJ2-7	few	NA	TGTGCCAGCAGCAAAGCGTGGGGTAACTCCTACGAGCAGTACTTC	CASSKAWGNSYEQYF
TRBV18	TRBJ2-1	few	NA	TGTGCCAGCTTACGGGACACCGACAATGAGCAGTTCTTC	CASLRDTDNEQFF
TRBV4-1	TRBJ1-5	few	TRBD1	TGCGCCAGCAGCCAAATTGCGCCAAGCAGGGGGCTTTATCAGCCCCAGCATTTT	CASSQIAPSRGLYQPQHF
TRBV5-1	TRBJ1-1	many	TRBD1	TGCGCCAGCAGTTCCCCGGACAGGGGAACTGAAGCTTTCTTT	CASSSPDRGTEAFF
TRBV9	TRBJ2-5	NA	TRBD1	TGTGCCAGCAGCGTAGCGGCAGGGGGCAAAGAGACCCAGTACTTC	CASSVAAGGKETQYF
TRBV12-3/TRBV12-4	TRBJ2-1	many	TRBD2	TGTGCCAGCAGCGTATCTAGCGGGTTAAATAATGAGCAGTTCTTC	CASSVSSGLNNEQFF
TRBV11-2	TRBJ1-6	NA	NA	TGTGCCAGCAGCTTAGATCTCAGTTGGCCACGCCGAAATTCACCCCTCCACTTT	CASSLDLSWPRRNSPLHF